The next 3 T cell receptor beta chains were all read from a single sample in a study of regulatory T cells in long-lasting Graves disease. Sequencing libraries for TCR beta were prepared with iRepertoire HTBI primers and Arm-PCR of CDR3 regions. Using its own MiXCR run on the multiplex PCR reads, TCRdb lists one record per CDR3 protein. This table has around 250,000 distinct CDR3 sequences, 20% to 25% appearing once. Time point denoted: newly diagnosed GD, antithyroid drugs for less than 3 months. Researchers made the TCR library from RNA that was extracted from PBMCs. The material sequenced was peripheral blood mononuclear cells (PBMCs), taken at new diagnosis, from a patient treated with antithyroid drugs. The receptors stem from a female donor with Graves disease.

This clonotype has at least ten counts. The rearrangement links TRBV6-1 to TRBJ2-7, with a possible D match to TRBD2 (7 bases). This CDR3 contains 14 residues. The germline CDR1 and CDR2 sequences are MNHNS and SASEGT. V was pared by 6 bases and J by 3 bases, with 15 bases between. The CDR3 is CASRGGDKYYEQYF. CDR3 DNA: TGTGCCAGCAGAGGGGGGGACAAGTACTACGAGCAGTACTTC.

The chain joins TRBV4-1 to TRBJ1-4, with D possibly TRBD1 on 5 matching bases. The CDR3 totals 15 residues. The V gene's germline CDR1 is MGHRA and CDR2 YSYEKL. V lost 0 bases, J lost 6 bases, and 11 bases lay in between. In DNA, the CDR3 is TGCGCCAGCAGCCAAGAGGACGGGGGTTATGAAAAACTGTTTTTT. Residues: CASSQEDGGYEKLFF.

At least ten counts were recorded for this clonotype. This chain uses TRBV7-2 with TRBJ2-7, with 10 bases lining up with TRBD1. The CDR3 loop spans 14 amino acids. Germline CDR1 reads SGHTA; CDR2 reads FQGNSA. J lost 4 bases, V lost 5 bases, and 5 bases had no gene match. In DNA, the CDR3 is TGTGCCAGCAGCATCGGGACAGGGGAATACGAGCAGTACTTC. Translating it yields CASSIGTGEYEQYF. Full variable domain (missing parts from reference TRBV7-2 and TRBJ2-7): GAGVSQSPSNKVTEKGKDVELRCDPISGHTALYWYRQSLGQGLEFLIYFQGNSAPDKSGLPSDRFSAERTGGSVSTLTIQRTQQEDSAVYLCASSIGTGEYEQYFGPGTRLTVT.